This TCR beta chain was captured in a study of blood T cell repertoires in COVID-19. Some clones are missing from TCRdb's copy, which holds only in-frame ones; the method was immunoSEQ multiplex PCR. This sample has 250,000 to 350,000 clones, with about 86% found just once. This receptor was identified in a woman in her 30s who had recovered from COVID-19. Input material: peripheral blood.

CDR3 sequence reads: CASREGYEQYF. Here the CDR3 DNA reads TGTGCCAGTAGGGAGGGGTACGAGCAGTACTTC. This chain connects TRBV19 to TRBJ2-7; D possibly corresponds to TRBD2 (6 bases). V gave up 6 bases and J gave up 4 bases, with 7 bases separating them. CDR3 length equals 11 residues. Germline V gene sequence: CDR1 LNHDA, CDR2 SQIVND (reference sequence).